This is a list of T cell receptor beta chains from one sample in a study of blood T cells in healthy people across ages. TCRdb re-derived calls from the 5' RACE reads in MiXCR, one entry per CDR3 protein. Of 700,000 or so distinct CDR3 sequences in the sample, about 24% were seen once. Sample: blood. Receptors were obtained from a man between 65 and 85 years old in good health. CDR3s include the opening cysteine and the closing phenylalanine or tryptophan. The order of the fields is J gene, V gene, CDR3 protein.

J gene: TRBJ2-4
V gene: TRBV12-3/TRBV12-4
CDR3 protein: CASSSFGGAKNIQCF

J gene: TRBJ2-4
V gene: TRBV5-1
CDR3 protein: CASSFTDRDIQYF

J gene: TRBJ2-5
V gene: TRBV5-1
CDR3 protein: CASSLGTRDQETQYF

J gene: TRBJ2-3
V gene: TRBV20-1
CDR3 protein: CSAGDRESTDTQYF

J gene: TRBJ2-5
V gene: TRBV6-6
CDR3 protein: CASSYSKARSETQYF

J gene: TRBJ2-2
V gene: TRBV5-1
CDR3 protein: CASSLGVDITGELFF

J gene: TRBJ2-1
V gene: TRBV5-6
CDR3 protein: CASSLVGGGAYEQFF

J gene: .
V gene: TRBV5-1
CDR3 protein: CASSLNGGNYEQYF

J gene: TRBJ1-1
V gene: TRBV20-1
CDR3 protein: CSAREDTEAFF

J gene: TRBJ1-1
V gene: TRBV7-9
CDR3 protein: CASSLADRGAGGAFF

J gene: TRBJ2-3
V gene: TRBV28
CDR3 protein: CAQDRGSSTDTQYF

J gene: TRBJ2-5
V gene: TRBV12-3/TRBV12-4
CDR3 protein: CASRGSQTTQYF

J gene: TRBJ1-5
V gene: TRBV27
CDR3 protein: CASKVLGSNQPQHF

J gene: TRBJ2-1
V gene: TRBV4-3
CDR3 protein: CASSQALAGVQPAYNEQFF

J gene: TRBJ2-2
V gene: TRBV6-4
CDR3 protein: CASSDGGTGELFF

J gene: TRBJ1-2
V gene: TRBV12-3/TRBV12-4
CDR3 protein: CASLDNGYGYTF

J gene: TRBJ2-1
V gene: TRBV6-6
CDR3 protein: CASSYGGSRSNEQLF

J gene: TRBJ1-2
V gene: TRBV20-1
CDR3 protein: CSAIELGTGLRGYTF

J gene: TRBJ2-3
V gene: TRBV29-1
CDR3 protein: CSVGSRGATGGIPDTQYF

J gene: TRBJ2-3
V gene: TRBV20-1
CDR3 protein: CSARDSSGIIDTQYF

J gene: TRBJ1-6
V gene: TRBV5-4
CDR3 protein: CASSQGPGHF

J gene: .
V gene: TRBV28
CDR3 protein: CASNPAGGRGNEQFF

J gene: TRBJ2-1
V gene: TRBV5-4
CDR3 protein: CASSLGHNNEQFF

J gene: TRBJ2-5
V gene: TRBV18
CDR3 protein: CASSPATGQETQYF

J gene: TRBJ1-1
V gene: TRBV12-3/TRBV12-4
CDR3 protein: CASTTQMNTEAFF

J gene: TRBJ1-1
V gene: TRBV20-1
CDR3 protein: CSARKRGGLEAFF

J gene: TRBJ2-5
V gene: TRBV25-1
CDR3 protein: CASSESGTGKETQYF

J gene: TRBJ2-3
V gene: TRBV7-2
CDR3 protein: CASSPPIAAGDTQYF

J gene: TRBJ1-6
V gene: TRBV7-2
CDR3 protein: CASSLLGQGDSPLHF

J gene: .
V gene: TRBV12-3/TRBV12-4
CDR3 protein: CASSPGDYEQYF

J gene: TRBJ2-5
V gene: TRBV5-1
CDR3 protein: CASSLGLRRGLVRMVETQYF

J gene: TRBJ1-1
V gene: TRBV20-1
CDR3 protein: CSATDFYTEAFF

J gene: TRBJ2-3
V gene: TRBV28
CDR3 protein: CASSARTSGGPSAYF

J gene: TRBJ2-5
V gene: TRBV2
CDR3 protein: CASGAGTQETQYF

J gene: TRBJ1-4
V gene: TRBV12-3/TRBV12-4
CDR3 protein: CASSLTTGGGEKLFF

J gene: TRBJ2-5
V gene: TRBV10-2
CDR3 protein: CASSVGFEETQYF

J gene: TRBJ2-1
V gene: TRBV6-6
CDR3 protein: CASSYRGAYNEQFF

J gene: .
V gene: TRBV5-1
CDR3 protein: CASSLAGTGNYEQYF

J gene: TRBJ2-1
V gene: TRBV6-2/TRBV6-3
CDR3 protein: CASSYAREYRNEQFF

J gene: TRBJ1-2
V gene: TRBV12-3/TRBV12-4
CDR3 protein: CASSYGQGVLGNTF

J gene: TRBJ2-2
V gene: TRBV5-1
CDR3 protein: CASSSTLQGTGELFF

J gene: TRBJ2-5
V gene: TRBV28
CDR3 protein: CASSRDRGWDQETQYF

J gene: TRBJ2-1
V gene: TRBV20-1
CDR3 protein: CSAGQGYEQFF

J gene: TRBJ2-3
V gene: TRBV7-6
CDR3 protein: CASSSGLLTDTQYF

J gene: TRBJ2-4
V gene: TRBV12-3/TRBV12-4
CDR3 protein: CASSLDPGAKNIQYF

J gene: TRBJ1-5
V gene: TRBV28
CDR3 protein: CASSPSGRDSNQPQHF

J gene: TRBJ2-1
V gene: TRBV5-6
CDR3 protein: CASSPLAGGFSEQFF

J gene: TRBJ2-3
V gene: TRBV4-2
CDR3 protein: CASSPEGLDTQYF

J gene: TRBJ2-1
V gene: TRBV10-3
CDR3 protein: CAISDPPGLAGESSAHNEQFF

J gene: TRBJ2-5
V gene: TRBV5-1
CDR3 protein: CASSPGTSAAQYF

J gene: TRBJ2-1
V gene: TRBV6-4
CDR3 protein: CASSIERGGLEQFF

J gene: TRBJ2-7
V gene: TRBV20-1
CDR3 protein: CSADRAYEQYF

J gene: TRBJ2-1
V gene: TRBV4-3
CDR3 protein: CASSRSAFFGRWQDEQFF

J gene: TRBJ2-2
V gene: TRBV19
CDR3 protein: CASSATIANTGELFF

J gene: TRBJ1-1
V gene: TRBV4-1
CDR3 protein: CASSQDSTSVAFF